This section outlines one T cell receptor beta chain sequence together with its context. In Seattle, patients joined the study during active infection and were tracked longitudinally. This table comes from immunoSEQ multiplex PCR, and its TCRdb copy is limited to in-frame clones, with some not included. This sample carries some 240,000 clones, roughly 92% of them seen once, and the ten largest clones take 0.75% to 1%. The sample comes from a study of blood T cell repertoires in COVID-19. Study information: In each case, the material was cDNA or gDNA derived from T cells, B-cell-depleted T cells, or PBMCs.

CDR3 length equals 15 residues. V lost 4 bases and J 0 bases, leaving 13 bases between the germline ends. In germline, CDR1 is MNHEY, CDR2 SMNVEV (reference sequence). What was sequenced was peripheral blood. This receptor was obtained from a man aged 55 to 69 with COVID-19, enrolled during active disease. The gene calls are TRBV27 and TRBJ2-7; D may be TRBD1 (5 bases). CDR3 DNA: TGTGCCAGCAGTTCAAGGGGAATCCCCTCCTACGAGCAGTACTTC. Amino acids: CASSSRGIPSYEQYF.